This T cell receptor beta chain was observed in a study of blood T cells in healthy people across ages. It was with a sample-barcoded 5' primer and a J-beta primer mix that a second PCR of roughly 7 to 12 cycles was run. TCRdb ran MiXCR on the 5' RACE reads and lists one entry per CDR3 protein. Altogether about a million distinct CDR3 sequences are present, roughly 50% being singletons, with the ten largest covering roughly 23%. The CDR3 is 11 amino acids. Germline V gene data show CDR1 as MNHNS and CDR2 as SASEGT. V lost 7 bases, J lost 6 bases, and 9 bases lay in between. The sequenced sample was blood. This chain connects TRBV6-1 to TRBJ1-1; no clear D. This receptor was obtained from an older woman in good health. DNA for the CDR3: TGTGCCAGCAAGGCATCGGCTGAAGCTTTCTTT. It translates to CASKASAEAFF.